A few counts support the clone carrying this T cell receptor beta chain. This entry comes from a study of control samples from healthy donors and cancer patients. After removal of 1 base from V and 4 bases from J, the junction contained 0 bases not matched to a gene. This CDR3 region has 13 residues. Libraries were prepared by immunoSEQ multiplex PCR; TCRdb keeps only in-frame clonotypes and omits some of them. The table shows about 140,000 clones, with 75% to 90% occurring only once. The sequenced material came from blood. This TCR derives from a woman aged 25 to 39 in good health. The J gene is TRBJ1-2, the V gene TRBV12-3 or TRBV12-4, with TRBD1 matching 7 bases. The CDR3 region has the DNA TGTGCCAGCAGTTTAGGACAGGGCTATGGCTACACCTTC. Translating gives CASSLGQGYGYTF.